This TCR beta chain stems from a study of blood T cell repertoires in COVID-19. Across the study: Spain, Italy and the United States supplied samples that represented acute and convalescent COVID-19. The cDNA or gDNA used as material had been derived from T cells, B-cell-depleted T cells, or PBMCs.

Followed over time, Seattle patients had been enrolled while infection was active. This CDR3 has 16 residues. Germline-derived CDR1 and CDR2 are SGHAT and FQNNGV. Trimming at V came to 5 bases and at J to 3 bases, leaving 10 bases not matched to a gene. In the authors' workflow: Reference gene primer amplification gave nucleated cell count estimates. The protocol was immunoSEQ multiplex PCR, while the TCRdb copy is restricted to in-frame clones and leaves out a portion. V, J and clone size are taken as reported in that table, and D and trimming were inferred from the DNA itself. This sample yields about 49,000 clones, of which 85% to 90% are seen a single time; 2% to 2.5% belongs to the top ten.

The V and J genes are TRBV11-2 and TRBJ2-7, with TRBD1 identical over 10 bases. The source of this sequence is a woman older than 75 with COVID-19, enrolled during active disease. Sample: peripheral blood. The CDR3 loop reads CASSTLSTGGGYEQYF. For the CDR3, the DNA is TGTGCCAGCAGCACCCTTTCGACAGGGGGCGGCTACGAGCAGTACTTC.